The next 10 T cell receptor beta chains were all read from a single sample in a study of T cells in Graves' hyperthyroidism and ophthalmopathy. Researchers amplified the TCR beta CDR3 regions from RNA transcripts. First-round RT-PCR with HTBI primers amplified the TCR CDR3 region. TCRdb reanalysed the multiplex PCR reads using MiXCR and keeps one entry per CDR3 protein. The sample consists of approximately 620,000 distinct CDR3 sequences, roughly 15% of them appearing once. The sample comprised blood. The receptors come from a woman aged 40 to 50 with Graves' ophthalmopathy.

In this sample, this clonotype turned up many times. The gene calls are TRBV2 and TRBJ2-5; D possibly corresponds to TRBD1 (6 bases). The germline V gene has CDR1 SNHLY and CDR2 FYNNEI. The CDR3 runs 12 residues. The V end was cut by 5 bases, the J end by 3 bases, with 7 bases between. DNA of the CDR3: TGTGCCAGCAGTCAGGGGAAAGAGACCCAGTACTTC. This encodes CASSQGKETQYF. Together with reference TRBV2 and TRBJ2-5, the CDR3 gives the full variable domain: EPEVTQTPSHQVTQMGQEVILRCVPISNHLYFYWYRQILGQKVEFLVSFYNNEISEKSEIFDDQFSVERPDGSNFTLKIRSTKLEDSAMYFCASSQGKETQYFGPGTRLLVL.

In its sample, this clonotype was seen many times. The J gene is TRBJ2-2, the V gene TRBV2; D unclear. The CDR3 length is 14 residues. V lost 4 bases and J 4 bases, leaving 10 bases between the germline ends. The germline gives CDR1 SNHLY, CDR2 FYNNEI. In DNA form, the CDR3 reads TGTGCCAGCAGTGGCCAACGGCTCACCGGGGAGCTGTTTTTT. This encodes CASSGQRLTGELFF. Supplemented by reference TRBV2 and TRBJ2-2, the full variable domain reads EPEVTQTPSHQVTQMGQEVILRCVPISNHLYFYWYRQILGQKVEFLVSFYNNEISEKSEIFDDQFSVERPDGSNFTLKIRSTKLEDSAMYFCASSGQRLTGELFFGEGSRLTVL.

This clonotype was picked up one time. The chain has TRBV25-1 and TRBJ2-3, with TRBD2 identical over 13 bases. V shed 4 bases and J 1 base; nucleotides not matched to a gene: 11. Germline V gene lookup returns CDR1 MGHDK and CDR2 SYGVNS. The length of the CDR3 is 19 residues. The CDR3 DNA reads as TGTGCCAGCAGTGCTACCACCTCCGGGACTAGCGGGGGCACAGATACGCAGTATTTT. Translating gives CASSATTSGTSGGTDTQYF.

This clonotype was counted only a few times. The J gene is TRBJ1-6, the V gene TRBV4-2; the D gene is possibly TRBD1 (5 bases). V gave up 1 base and J gave up 1 base, with 8 bases separating them. CDR1 and CDR2 from the germline V gene are LGHNA and YNFKEQ. This CDR3 is 16 amino acids long. The CDR3 DNA reads TGTGCCAGCAGCCAAGTTCAGGGATCCTATAATTCACCCCTCCACTTT. This gives the protein CASSQVQGSYNSPLHF.

This clonotype was recorded at least ten times. The gene calls are TRBV29-1 and TRBJ2-1; TRBD2 might be the D (5 bases). The V gene's germline CDR1 is SQVTM and CDR2 ANQGSEA. This CDR3 has 17 residues. V was trimmed by 0 bases and J by 2 bases, leaving 17 bases between them. CDR3 in DNA: TGCAGCGTTGAAGACGGTAGCTCCTACGGGGCCTACAATGAGCAGTTCTTC. Amino acids: CSVEDGSSYGAYNEQFF.

Ten or more counts support this clonotype. This rearrangement joins TRBV30 to TRBJ2-7; maybe TRBD2 (5 bases). CDR3 size: 15 residues. Between the trimmed V and J ends, which lost 4 bases and 3 bases, there was a span of 19 bases. The germline CDR1 and CDR2 sequences are GTSNPN and SVGIG (reference sequence). The CDR3 sequence: CAWKRSVSPGYEQYF. CDR3 nucleotides: TGTGCCTGGAAGCGGTCGGTGAGCCCCGGCTACGAGCAGTACTTC.

This rearrangement joins TRBV6-1 to TRBJ2-1; unclear D gene. The V and J ends lost 7 bases and 4 bases respectively, with 11 bases between them. The CDR3 is 13 amino acids. Germline CDR1 reads MNHNS; CDR2 reads SASEGT. The CDR3, as DNA: TGTGCCAGCAAGATACAATTATACAATGAGCAGTTCTTC. Translation: CASKIQLYNEQFF.

Many counts were recorded for this clonotype. The genes are TRBV20-1 and TRBJ1-2; 7 nucleotides agree with TRBD1. Looked up from germline, CDR1 is DFQATT and CDR2 is SNEGSKA (reference sequence). Unmatched junction bases numbered 7, after V lost 3 bases and J lost 3 bases. The CDR3 length is 14 residues. The CDR3 protein is CSARRDSLHYGYTF. The CDR3 nucleotides read TGCAGTGCTAGGCGGGACAGCTTGCACTATGGCTACACCTTC.

The chain employs TRBV12-3 or TRBV12-4 and TRBJ2-5, with TRBD2 matching 10 bases. V lost 5 bases and J lost 5; bases outside the gene matches: 14. The CDR3 has 17 amino acids. The CDR3: CASSPTAASGRRETQYF. CDR3 bases: TGTGCCAGCAGTCCTACCGCAGCTAGCGGGAGAAGGGAGACCCAGTACTTC.

J is TRBJ2-3 and V is TRBV4-1; D is unclear. This CDR3 comprises 16 residues. CDR1 is MGHRA, CDR2 YSYEKL, per germline. V was trimmed by 3 bases and J by 10 bases, leaving 23 bases between them. The CDR3 nucleotides are TGCGCCAGCAGCCAGGGTACATTCTCTGTAGCCGTCGCGCAGTATTTT. Its protein is CASSQGTFSVAVAQYF.